This T cell receptor beta chain emerged from a study of blood T cell repertoires in COVID-19. The overall study: Material from acute and convalescent COVID-19 was sourced from the United States, Italy and Spain. T cells, B-cell-depleted T cells, or PBMCs supplied cDNA or gDNA.

Study processing details: Using reference gene primer amplification, nucleated cell counts were estimated. TCRdb's copy holds only in-frame clones and misses some; the assay was immunoSEQ multiplex PCR. V and J calls plus clone size are reproduced from that table; the DNA served to infer D and trimming. The data contain 120,000 to 150,000 clones, 81% of them singletons. Germline CDR1 is SGHRS and CDR2 is YFSETQ. The CDR3 covers 14 residues. V was trimmed by 4 bases and J by 0 bases, leaving 8 bases between them. This clonotype was sampled from a human donor with acute or convalescent COVID-19. The donor label of this sample is uncertain. The rearrangement uses TRBV5-1 and TRBJ2-1; weak D call: TRBD2 (6 bases). What was sequenced was peripheral blood. For the CDR3, the DNA is TGCGCCAGCAGCCCCGGGGGCTCCTACAATGAGCAGTTCTTC. Protein: CASSPGGSYNEQFF.